These 14 T cell receptor beta chains share one sample of origin, sequenced in a study of CD8 T cells in Susac syndrome. It was with random hexamers that about 0.45 to 1 ug RNA was reverse transcribed. TCRdb processed the immunoSEQ multiplex PCR reads anew with MiXCR; each CDR3 protein has one entry. Among about 76,000 distinct CDR3 sequences listed, around 93% were seen once. Sequenced: CD8+ T cells from PBMCs. The receptors originated from a human donor with Susac syndrome.

The chain uses TRBV6-5 and TRBJ2-2, with D maybe TRBD2 (5 bases). Germline V gives CDR1 MNHEY, CDR2 SVGAGI. Trimming shortened V by 5 bases and J by 5 bases, and 15 bases separated the two germline ends. This CDR3 is built from 15 residues. The CDR3 DNA reads TGTGCCAGCAGTCCGTTCCGGGGTGGGACCGGGGAGCTGTTTTTT. Encoded protein: CASSPFRGGTGELFF.

This clonotype showed up just a few times. The chain employs TRBV5-1 and TRBJ2-5, with 8 bases that match TRBD1. This CDR3 comprises 14 residues. The V gene end was trimmed by 5 bases and the J gene end by 2 bases; junction bases not matched to a gene: 5. Looked up from germline, CDR1 is SGHRS and CDR2 is YFSETQ. The CDR3 spells CASSPRTGQETQYF. CDR3 DNA sequence: TGCGCCAGCAGTCCGAGGACAGGGCAAGAGACCCAGTACTTC.

The table lists this clonotype with a few counts. V usage is TRBV25-1 and J usage is TRBJ2-5; D ambiguous. V was cut by 5 bases and J by 5 bases, with 9 bases left in between. The germline CDR1 and CDR2 sequences are MGHDK and SYGVNS. The CDR3 consists of 12 residues. Here the CDR3 reads CASSSQRETQYF. CDR3 DNA sequence: TGTGCCAGCAGTTCCCAAAGGGAGACCCAGTACTTC.

V is TRBV20-1 and J is TRBJ2-1; TRBD2 agrees at 8 bases. After removal of 4 bases from V and 9 bases from J, the junction contained 8 bases not matched to a gene. Germline V gene lookup returns CDR1 DFQATT and CDR2 SNEGSKA (reference sequence). The CDR3 is made up of 13 amino acids. CDR3: CSAKTGGLSEQFF. The CDR3 DNA sequence: TGCAGTGCTAAAACGGGAGGGCTAAGTGAGCAGTTCTTC.

The CDR3 reads CASSPGLARATGELFF. CDR3 sequence (DNA): TGTGCCAGCAGTCCCGGACTGGCGCGGGCAACCGGGGAGCTGTTTTTT. The chain carries TRBV28 and TRBJ2-2; possible D gene TRBD2, 5 bases. Germline V gene lookup returns CDR1 MDHEN and CDR2 SYDVKM. Trimming left V 5 bases short and J 5 bases short, with 18 bases between. This CDR3 spans 16 amino acids. The variable domain in full, with the rest retrieved from reference TRBV28 and TRBJ2-2, is DVKVTQSSRYLVKRTGEKVFLECVQDMDHENMFWYRQDPGLGLRLIYFSYDVKMKEKGDIPEGYSVSREKKERFSLILESASTNQTSMYLCASSPGLARATGELFFGEGSRLTVL.

This chain connects TRBV15 to TRBJ2-7; TRBD1 matches 11 bases. The CDR3 totals 17 residues. Germline assignment: CDR1 LNHNV and CDR2 YYDKDF (reference sequence). With 2 bases clipped from V and 6 bases from J, the junction kept 12 bases outside the gene matches. CDR3 region: CATSRTPDRGRLGEQYF. As DNA, the CDR3 is TGTGCCACCAGCAGAACTCCGGACAGGGGGCGTCTTGGCGAGCAGTACTTC.

The J gene is TRBJ1-1, the V gene TRBV20-1, with D possibly being TRBD1 (5 bases). Germline V gives CDR1 DFQATT, CDR2 SNEGSKA (reference sequence). CDR3 length equals 13 residues. Trimming pared 1 base from V and 0 bases from J, leaving 6 bases between. The CDR3 DNA sequence: TGCAGTGCTAGAGCGGGGGTGAACACTGAAGCTTTCTTT. Its protein product is CSARAGVNTEAFF.

The CDR3 coding sequence is TGTGCCAGCAGTTTACTGGGTTTTGCCGAGCAGTACTTC. Its translation: CASSLLGFAEQYF. This chain links TRBV6-5 with TRBJ2-7; unclear D gene. The germline V and J ends were trimmed by 4 bases and 6 bases, with 13 bases remaining between them. The CDR3 totals 13 residues. The germline V gene encodes CDR1 MNHEY and CDR2 SVGAGI.

The V call is TRBV5-1, the J call TRBJ1-1; D ambiguous. The germline V gene encodes CDR1 SGHRS and CDR2 YFSETQ. This CDR3 comprises 15 residues. The V end was cut by 4 bases, the J end by 1 base, with 14 bases between. CDR3 DNA: TGCGCCAGCAGCGTACTAGGAGAATCGAACACTGAAGCTTTCTTT. Its protein product is CASSVLGESNTEAFF.

This clonotype showed up just once. This chain connects TRBV30 to TRBJ2-7; possibly TRBD2 for D (7 bases). The CDR3 sequence is 13 residues long. V was clipped by 4 bases and J by 7 bases, with 17 bases between them. In germline, CDR1 is GTSNPN, CDR2 SVGIG (reference sequence). CDR3 sequence reads: CAWNWGGLREQYF. CDR3 nucleotide sequence: TGTGCCTGGAATTGGGGGGGCTTGAGGGAGCAGTACTTC.

V usage is TRBV28 and J usage is TRBJ2-5; 12 bases match TRBD2. The germline V gene encodes CDR1 MDHEN and CDR2 SYDVKM. After removal of 2 bases from V and 7 bases from J, the junction contained 11 bases not matched to a gene. The CDR3 is 17 residues long. Here the CDR3 DNA reads TGTGCCAGCAGTTTAAATGCTAGCGGGAGGGCCACGGGGACCCAGTACTTC. This gives the protein CASSLNASGRATGTQYF.

V usage is TRBV27 and J usage is TRBJ1-2; tentative D call: TRBD1 (5 bases). The CDR3 is 17 residues long. V was trimmed by 4 bases and J by 4 bases, leaving 22 bases between them. The germline CDR1 and CDR2 sequences are MNHEY and SMNVEV (reference sequence). The CDR3 sequence is CASSSIFVAGIPYGYTF. As DNA, the CDR3 is TGTGCCAGCAGTTCAATTTTCGTGGCAGGGATTCCCTATGGCTACACCTTC.

J is TRBJ2-5 and V is TRBV6-2 or TRBV6-3; 8 nucleotides align to TRBD2. The junction had 19 bases not matched to a gene; V was cut back by 7 bases and J by 3 bases. Germline CDR1 reads MNHEY; CDR2 reads SVGEGT. The CDR3 contains 18 residues. CDR3 sequence: CASKGVASGFVLEETQYF. The CDR3, as DNA: TGTGCCAGCAAGGGGGTGGCTAGCGGGTTTGTGTTGGAAGAGACCCAGTACTTC.

The chain has TRBV23-1 and TRBJ2-7; 9 nucleotides align to TRBD1. TRBV23-1 is treated as an ORF (open reading frame) with a function not yet certain. This CDR3 has 15 residues. The V segment lost 6 bases and the J segment 4 bases; nucleotides outside the gene matches: 10. The CDR3 is CASRDRGQPLYEQYF. The CDR3 region has the DNA TGCGCCAGCAGGGACAGGGGTCAACCCCTTTACGAGCAGTACTTC.